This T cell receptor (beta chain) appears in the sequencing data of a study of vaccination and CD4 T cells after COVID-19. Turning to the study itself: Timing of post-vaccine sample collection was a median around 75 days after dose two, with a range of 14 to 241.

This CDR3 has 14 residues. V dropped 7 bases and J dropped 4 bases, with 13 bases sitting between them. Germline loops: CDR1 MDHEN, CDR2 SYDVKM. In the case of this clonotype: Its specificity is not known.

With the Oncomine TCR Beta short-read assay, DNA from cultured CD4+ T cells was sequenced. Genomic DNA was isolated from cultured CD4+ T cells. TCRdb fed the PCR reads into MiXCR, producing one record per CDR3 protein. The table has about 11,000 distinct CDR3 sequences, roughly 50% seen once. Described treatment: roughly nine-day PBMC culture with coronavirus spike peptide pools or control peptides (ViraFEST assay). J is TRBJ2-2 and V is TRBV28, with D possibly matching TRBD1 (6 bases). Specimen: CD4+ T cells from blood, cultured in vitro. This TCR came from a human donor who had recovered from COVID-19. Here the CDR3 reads CASKWGRTTGELFF. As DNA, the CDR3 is TGTGCCAGCAAGTGGGGGCGGACCACCGGGGAGCTGTTTTTT.